This T cell receptor (beta chain) was identified during a study of cytomegalovirus exposure and HLA in healthy donors. The count of this clone is one. The junction differs from germline at one of its ends, possibly a read error. The PCR employed 60 Vbeta primers together with 13 Jbeta primers. The method was immunoSEQ multiplex PCR; TCRdb's version includes in-frame clones alone and lacks a portion of them. In the table there are 130,000 to 150,000 clones, 74% of which are singletons. This TCR derives from a man younger than 35 in good health and CMV-seropositive. The sample was PBMCs.

The CDR3 loop reads CASRTGTVQAF. CDR3 nucleotide sequence: TGTGCCAGCAGGACAGGGACAGTGCAAGCCTTC. V usage is TRBV6-1 and J usage is TRBJ1-2; 7 positions agree with TRBD1. The CDR3 has 11 amino acids. In germline, CDR1 is MNHNS, CDR2 SASEGT.